One sample yielded the 10 T cell receptor beta chains listed below, sequenced in a study of T cell responses to AZD1222 COVID-19 vaccine. Sequenced by immunoSEQ multiplex PCR; TCRdb stores in-frame clones only, minus some. The sample contains under 200,000 clones, approximately 91% of which appear only once. Sequences were derived from peripheral blood, sampled on day 0 of AZD1222 vaccination. The receptors derive from an adult in good health.

This clone was seen repeatedly, ten times or more. The chain uses TRBV7-9 and TRBJ2-7; D not resolved. The CDR3 loop spans 12 amino acids. The germline CDR1 and CDR2 sequences are SEHNR and FQNEAQ (reference sequence). The V end lost 5 bases, the J end lost 2 bases, and 7 bases lay between the germline ends. CDR3: CASSAGPYEQYF. Here the CDR3 DNA reads TGTGCCAGCAGCGCCGGCCCCTACGAGCAGTACTTC.

This clone was seen a handful of times. This chain joins TRBV4-3 and TRBJ1-4, with a weak D call TRBD1 (6 bases). The germline V gene encodes CDR1 LGHNA and CDR2 YSLEER. V lost 3 bases to trimming and J lost 3 bases, with 11 bases between them. CDR3 size: 15 residues. The CDR3 protein is CASSHGDTSNEKLFF. The CDR3 DNA sequence: TGCGCCAGCAGCCACGGGGACACCTCTAATGAAAAACTGTTTTTT.

The V call is TRBV5-1, the J call TRBJ1-1; D might be TRBD1 (5 bases). This CDR3 has 14 residues. From germline, CDR1 is SGHRS and CDR2 YFSETQ. V was trimmed by 0 bases and J by 1 base, leaving 7 bases between them. The CDR3 coding sequence is TGCGCCAGCAGCTTGGTTGGGACGAACACTGAAGCTTTCTTT. Translation: CASSLVGTNTEAFF.

V and J are TRBV10-3 and TRBJ1-2; 9 positions match TRBD1. The V segment lost 8 bases and the J segment 8 bases; nucleotides outside the gene matches: 24. The germline CDR1 and CDR2 sequences are ENHRY and SYGVKD. The CDR3 consists of 18 residues. CDR3 in DNA: TGTGCCATCCCGAAATCGGCGACAGGGGGAGACAGCTATGGGGGCTACACCTTC. It specifies CAIPKSATGGDSYGGYTF.

The chain recombines TRBV4-2 with TRBJ1-2; D possibly corresponds to TRBD1 (6 bases). This CDR3 has 16 amino acids. The germline gives CDR1 LGHNA, CDR2 YNFKEQ. V lost 0 bases and J lost 3, with 14 bases in between. DNA of the CDR3: TGTGCCAGCAGCCAAGATCAGGGGCAGGGTGACTATGGCTACACCTTC. Translating gives CASSQDQGQGDYGYTF.

The chain is built from TRBV19 and TRBJ1-5; the match to TRBD1 covers 8 bases. CDR3 length: 20 residues. Looked up from germline, CDR1 is LNHDA and CDR2 is SQIVND (reference sequence). V shed 3 bases, J shed 3 bases, and the junction held 19 bases outside the gene matches. The CDR3, as DNA: TGTGCCAGTAGTATGGGCGTCAGGGGGCCGACTCTATTGATCAATCAGCCCCAGCATTTT. Translating it yields CASSMGVRGPTLLINQPQHF. The variable domain in full, with the rest retrieved from reference TRBV19 and TRBJ1-5, is DGGITQSPKYLFRKEGQNVTLSCEQNLNHDAMYWYRQDPGQGLRLIYYSQIVNDFQKGDIAEGYSVSREKKESFPLTVTSAQKNPTAFYLCASSMGVRGPTLLINQPQHFGDGTRLSIL.

The chain links TRBV7-9 to TRBJ2-3, with TRBD2 matching over 15 bases. The length of the CDR3 is 19 residues. After removal of 3 bases from V and 4 bases from J, the junction contained 11 bases not matched to a gene. Germline V gives CDR1 SEHNR, CDR2 FQNEAQ (reference sequence). CDR3 protein: CASSFTGTSGRTGSDTQYF. The CDR3 bases are TGTGCCAGCAGCTTCACGGGGACTAGCGGGAGGACCGGCTCAGATACGCAGTATTTT.

The chain employs TRBV5-5 and TRBJ1-2, with a possible D match to TRBD1 (5 bases). Per germline, CDR1 SGHKS and CDR2 YYEKEE (reference sequence). V was cut by 4 bases and J by 5 bases, with 12 bases left in between. CDR3 length: 13 amino acids. The CDR3 sequence: CASSLTDIYGYTF. DNA of the CDR3: TGTGCCAGCAGCCTGACGGACATTTATGGCTACACCTTC.

The chain uses TRBV5-1 and TRBJ2-1, with 7 bases matching TRBD1. The length of the CDR3 is 16 residues. Germline-derived CDR1 and CDR2 are SGHRS and YFSETQ. V was clipped by 4 bases and J by 8 bases; unmatched bases: 15. The CDR3 loop reads CASSPAGTALAHEQFF. CDR3 nucleotide sequence: TGCGCCAGCAGCCCGGCCGGGACAGCCCTAGCTCATGAGCAGTTCTTC.

The rearrangement uses TRBV9 and TRBJ1-3; weak D call: TRBD1 (6 bases). V was trimmed by 1 base and J by 4 bases, leaving 9 bases between them. Germline V lookup: CDR1 SGDLS, CDR2 YYNGEE. This CDR3 has 14 residues. The CDR3 region has the DNA TGTGCCAGCAGCGTATCAGGACAGGGAAACACCATATATTTT. Protein product: CASSVSGQGNTIYF.